This T cell receptor (beta chain) originates from a study of regulatory T cells in long-lasting Graves disease. Study overall: Patients with new Graves' disease had used antithyroid drugs below 3 months.

Study conclusions and caveats: Patients with persistent disease shared under 3,500 public clonotypes, outpacing the approximately 920 shared by new patients. Persistent disease preferred TRBV28, TRBJ1-2 and TRBJ2-5; new disease, TRBV20-1 and TRBJ2-1.

Time point of the sample: newly diagnosed GD, antithyroid drugs for less than 3 months. RNA from PBMCs was the source of the TCR library. TCR beta libraries were built with iRepertoire HTBI primers and Arm-PCR of CDR3 regions. TCRdb re-derived calls from the multiplex PCR reads in MiXCR, one entry per CDR3 protein. The sample has around 420,000 distinct CDR3 sequences; 15% to 18% are singletons. CDR1 SNHLY and CDR2 FYNNEI come from the germline V gene. The CDR3 runs to 12 residues. Between the trimmed V and J ends, which lost 3 bases and 11 bases, there was a span of 11 bases. As for this clonotype: Its antigen remains unknown.

The origin of this receptor is a female donor with Graves disease. The chain links TRBV2 to TRBJ1-5; tentatively, D is TRBD1 (5 bases). The specimen was peripheral blood mononuclear cells (PBMCs), collected at new diagnosis, from a patient treated with antithyroid drugs. Here the CDR3 DNA reads TGTGCCAGCAGTGACTCCGGCAGGGCCCAGCATTTT. Protein sequence: CASSDSGRAQHF.